Below, 20 T cell receptor beta chains from the same sample are listed, as sequenced in a study of CD8 T cells in ankylosing spondylitis. TCRdb re-called the 5' RACE reads through MiXCR, storing one row per CDR3 protein. The sample has 130,000 or so distinct CDR3 sequences; 17% are singletons. Study-level points and caveats: A TCR beta motif of under 10 highly homologous variants appeared characteristic of ankylosing spondylitis blood.

No antigen is known for these receptors. The sample comprised blood, either unsorted or a sorted T cell fraction (not recorded which). These receptor sequences come from a male donor with ankylosing spondylitis.

This chain links TRBV29-1 with TRBJ2-7; no clear D gene. Looked up from germline, CDR1 is SQVTM and CDR2 is ANQGSEA. The CDR3 runs to 12 residues. The V gene lost 5 bases and the J gene lost 0 bases, with 8 bases spanning the gap. CDR3 loop: CSVYTNSYEQYF. The CDR3, as DNA: TGCAGCGTTTACACTAACTCCTACGAGCAGTACTTC.

This clonotype was seen at least ten times. The V call is TRBV4-1, the J call TRBJ1-5; 11 bases agree with TRBD1. The CDR3 loop spans 16 amino acids. Unmatched junction bases numbered 4, after V lost 3 bases and J lost 3 bases. Germline assignment: CDR1 MGHRA and CDR2 YSYEKL. As DNA, the CDR3 is TGCGCCAGCAGCCATGGGACAGGGGGTTTCAATCAGCCCCAGCATTTT. It translates to CASSHGTGGFNQPQHF.

The V call is TRBV24-1, the J call TRBJ2-1; D is unclear. V was trimmed by 3 bases and J by 0 bases, leaving 8 bases between them. This CDR3 is 15 amino acids long. Germline values: CDR1 KGHDR, CDR2 SFDVKD. The CDR3 loop is CATSDAVSSYNEQFF. The CDR3 region has the DNA TGTGCCACCAGTGATGCGGTGAGCTCCTACAATGAGCAGTTCTTC.

This clonotype was picked up one time. This chain connects TRBV5-6 to TRBJ2-7; D might be TRBD2 (6 bases). The CDR3 length is 14 residues. The V gene lost 1 base and the J gene lost 6 bases, with 14 bases spanning the gap. Per the germline V gene, CDR1 is SGHDT and CDR2 is YYEEEE. In DNA form, the CDR3 reads TGTGCCAGCAGCTTGAGTCCCCGGCGGGGCGAGCAGTACTTC. It encodes CASSLSPRRGEQYF.

Only a few counts were recorded for this clonotype. The chain combines TRBV12-3 or TRBV12-4 with TRBJ2-1; D is undetermined. Trimming cost V 2 bases and J 2 bases, with 7 bases left between them. CDR3 length equals 14 residues. In DNA form, the CDR3 reads TGTGCCAGCAGTTTATCTTCCACCTACAATGAGCAGTTCTTC. Translated: CASSLSSTYNEQFF.

The chain employs TRBV27 and TRBJ2-7; D is undetermined. This CDR3 is built from 13 residues. V lost 6 bases and J lost 4, with 13 bases in between. Germline V gene data show CDR1 as MNHEY and CDR2 as SMNVEV (reference sequence). CDR3: CASRPVDAYEQYF. The CDR3 DNA reads as TGTGCCAGCAGGCCCGTGGACGCGTACGAGCAGTACTTC.

This clonotype was seen a handful of times. The V call is TRBV20-1, the J call TRBJ2-7; 13 bases line up with TRBD2. V shed 3 bases, J shed 5 bases, and the junction held 4 bases outside the gene matches. The CDR3 extends over 14 amino acids. Germline V gives CDR1 DFQATT, CDR2 SNEGSKA (reference sequence). The CDR3 region has the DNA TGCAGTGCTAGTTGGACTAGCGGGAGCAACGAGCAGTACTTC. Its translation: CSASWTSGSNEQYF.

The chain joins TRBV11-1 to TRBJ2-1; 13 bases agree with TRBD2. CDR1 SGHAT and CDR2 FQDESV come from the germline V gene (reference sequence). V was pared by 5 bases and J by 6 bases, with 13 bases of the junction left unmatched. The CDR3 runs to 18 residues. The CDR3 protein is CASSAQLTGTSGVNEQFF. DNA for the CDR3: TGTGCCAGCAGCGCCCAGCTAACCGGGACTAGCGGGGTCAATGAGCAGTTCTTC. Complete variable domain (other parts from reference TRBV11-1 and TRBJ2-1): EAEVAQSPRYKITEKSQAVAFWCDPISGHATLYWYRQILGQGPELLVQFQDESVVDDSQLPKDRFSAERLKGVDSTLKIQPAELGDSAMYLCASSAQLTGTSGVNEQFFGPGTRLTVL.

This clonotype has more than one count but fewer than ten. J is TRBJ2-7 and V is TRBV7-8, with D unclear. Trimming removed 1 base from V and 5 bases from J, with 6 bases in between. Per the germline V gene, CDR1 is SGHVS and CDR2 is FQNEAQ. The CDR3 runs 12 residues. Here the CDR3 DNA reads TGTGCCAGCAGCTTAGGCCGGGACGAGCAGTACTTC. This sequence encodes CASSLGRDEQYF.

The genes are TRBV27 and TRBJ2-7; TRBD1 might be the D (6 bases). With 5 bases removed from V and 5 bases from J, the gap between germline ends came to 19 bases. This CDR3 contains 15 residues. Germline V gives CDR1 MNHEY, CDR2 SMNVEV (reference sequence). Here the CDR3 DNA reads TGTGCCAGCAGTACGCGACAGGTTCCGATCCACGAGCAGTACTTC. Translating gives CASSTRQVPIHEQYF.

At least ten counts were recorded for this clonotype. This sequence joins TRBV27 and TRBJ1-1; 11 positions match TRBD1. Germline CDR1 is MNHEY and CDR2 is SMNVEV (reference sequence). Unmatched junction bases numbered 2, after V lost 1 base and J lost 1 base. This CDR3 has 16 amino acids. The CDR3 sequence: CASSLFGQGANTEAFF. In DNA form, the CDR3 reads TGTGCCAGCAGTTTATTTGGACAGGGGGCGAACACTGAAGCTTTCTTT.

This clonotype has a handful of counts. The genes are TRBV9 and TRBJ1-2; maybe TRBD1 (5 bases). Germline V gene data show CDR1 as SGDLS and CDR2 as YYNGEE. The CDR3 loop spans 15 amino acids. Between the trimmed V and J ends, which lost 4 bases and 8 bases, there was a span of 21 bases. The CDR3 is CASSPGGGASIGYTF. CDR3 DNA sequence: TGTGCCAGCAGCCCCGGAGGAGGGGCCTCTATAGGCTACACCTTC.

This rearrangement joins TRBV29-1 to TRBJ2-1; the match to TRBD2 covers 11 bases. V lost 6 bases to trimming and J lost 3 bases; unmatched junction nucleotides: 1. Looked up from germline, CDR1 is SQVTM and CDR2 is ANQGSEA. The CDR3 sequence is 13 residues long. The CDR3 sequence is CSVGTSGYNEQFF. CDR3 sequence (DNA): TGCAGCGTCGGGACTAGCGGCTACAATGAGCAGTTCTTC.

This clonotype came up a few times. This sequence joins TRBV7-9 and TRBJ2-1, with TRBD2 matching 9 bases. CDR1 and CDR2 (germline): SEHNR, FQNEAQ (reference sequence). This CDR3 comprises 16 residues. V was clipped by 3 bases and J by 7 bases; unmatched bases: 10. The CDR3 loop reads CASSFLLAGRSNEQFF. The CDR3, as DNA: TGTGCCAGCAGCTTTTTACTAGCGGGCCGATCTAATGAGCAGTTCTTC.

This clonotype has a handful of counts. V is TRBV4-1 and J is TRBJ1-4; 7 positions agree with TRBD1. Germline V gene data show CDR1 as MGHRA and CDR2 as YSYEKL. CDR3 size: 14 residues. Trimming removed 4 bases from V and 8 bases from J; junction bases left unmatched: 7. The CDR3 reads CASSRDRVGEKLFF. The CDR3 DNA follows: TGCGCCAGCAGCCGAGACAGGGTTGGGGAAAAACTGTTTTTT.

This clonotype was seen a handful of times. The genes are TRBV27 and TRBJ2-1; D might be TRBD1 (6 bases). The CDR3 runs to 11 residues. CDR1 and CDR2 (germline): MNHEY, SMNVEV (reference sequence). Trimming stripped 6 bases from V and 10 bases from J, with 10 bases between. For the CDR3, the DNA is TGTGCCAGCAGCGAGGGACAAGAGCAGTTCTTC. It codes for CASSEGQEQFF.

The chain combines TRBV4-3 with TRBJ2-3; 8 bases line up with TRBD1. CDR1 is LGHNA and CDR2 is YSLEER in the germline V gene. The CDR3 length is 16 residues. The J segment lost 3 bases and the V segment lost 0 bases, leaving 5 bases of the junction unmatched. DNA for the CDR3: TGCGCCAGCAGCCAAGAACCGGACAGGGCAACAGATACGCAGTATTTT. Translating it yields CASSQEPDRATDTQYF.

The chain combines TRBV7-9 with TRBJ2-1, with 7 bases matching TRBD1. The CDR3 covers 15 residues. With V trimmed by 4 bases and J by 1 base, 4 bases remained unmatched. From germline, CDR1 is SEHNR and CDR2 FQNEAQ (reference sequence). The CDR3, as DNA: TGTGCCAGCAGCTCGGCGACAGGGTCCTACAATGAGCAGTTCTTC. It codes for CASSSATGSYNEQFF.

This clonotype has at least ten counts. The chain couples TRBV5-1 to TRBJ1-1, with 10 bases matching TRBD1. The length of the CDR3 is 15 residues. The germline gives CDR1 SGHRS, CDR2 YFSETQ. V dropped 5 bases and J dropped 4; count of bases not matched to a gene: 8. The CDR3 loop is CASRRGQGEGTEAFF. CDR3 coding DNA: TGCGCCAGCAGAAGAGGACAGGGGGAGGGCACTGAAGCTTTCTTT.

The chain links TRBV4-1 to TRBJ2-3; perhaps TRBD1 as D (6 bases). The CDR3 contains 16 residues. Germline CDR1 and CDR2: MGHRA and YSYEKL. V was pared by 0 bases and J by 2 bases, with 12 bases between. The CDR3 sequence: CASSQEYRGYTDTQYF. CDR3 nucleotide sequence: TGCGCCAGCAGCCAAGAATATAGGGGGTACACAGATACGCAGTATTTT.